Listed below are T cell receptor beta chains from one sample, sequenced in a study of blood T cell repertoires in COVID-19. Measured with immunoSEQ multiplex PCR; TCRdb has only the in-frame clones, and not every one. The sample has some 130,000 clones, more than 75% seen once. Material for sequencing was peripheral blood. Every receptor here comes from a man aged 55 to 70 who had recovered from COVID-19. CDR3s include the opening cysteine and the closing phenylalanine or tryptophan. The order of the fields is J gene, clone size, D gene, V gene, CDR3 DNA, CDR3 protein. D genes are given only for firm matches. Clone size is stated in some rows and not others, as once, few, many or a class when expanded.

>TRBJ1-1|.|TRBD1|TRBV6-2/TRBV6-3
TGTGCCAGCAGTCCCCTAGGGGGCGGAACTGAAGCTTTCTTT
CASSPLGGGTEAFF
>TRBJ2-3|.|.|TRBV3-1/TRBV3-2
TGTGCCAGCAGCCAAGGAGGAGGGAGGACCACAGATACGCAGTATTTT
CASSQGGGRTTDTQYF
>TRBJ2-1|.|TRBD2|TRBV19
TGTGCCAGTAGTCTCAGCAAACTAGCGGGGATTTACAATGAGCAGTTCTTC
CASSLSKLAGIYNEQFF
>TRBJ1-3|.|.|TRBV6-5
TGTGCCAGCGTCAACAGGGTTGTTCTGGGAAACACCATATATTTT
CASVNRVVLGNTIYF
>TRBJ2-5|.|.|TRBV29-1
TGCAGCGTTGTTGAGCGGCTACAAGAGACCCAGTACTTC
CSVVERLQETQYF
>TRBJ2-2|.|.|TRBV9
TGTGCCAGCAGCGTAGATCCCTCTTTGAACACCGGGGAGCTGTTTTTT
CASSVDPSLNTGELFF
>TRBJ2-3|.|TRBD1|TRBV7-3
TGTGCCAGCAGCCCCCAGGGGGATGCAGATACGCAGTATTTT
CASSPQGDADTQYF
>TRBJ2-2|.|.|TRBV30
TGTGCCTGGAGTGTACAGAACACCGGGGAGCTGTTTTTT
CAWSVQNTGELFF
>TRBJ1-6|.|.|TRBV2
TGTGCCAGCAGTCCAGGGTATAATTCACCCCTCCACTTT
CASSPGYNSPLHF
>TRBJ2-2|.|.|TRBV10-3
TGTGCCGCATCACCAGCGAACACCGGGGAGCTGTTTTTT
CAASPANTGELFF
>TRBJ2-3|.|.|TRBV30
TGTGCCTGGAGTGTATCCAGGGCGTATGGAAGGTATTTT
CAWSVSRAYGRYF
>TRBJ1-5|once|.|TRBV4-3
TGCGCCAGCAGCCAAGATACGAGAGGTGAGGCCCAGCATTTT
CASSQDTRGEAQHF
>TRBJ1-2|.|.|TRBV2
TGTGCCAGCAGTGTTCCAGGGAGGGTTGGCTACACCTTC
CASSVPGRVGYTF
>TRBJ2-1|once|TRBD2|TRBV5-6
TGTGCCAGCAGCTTACTTAGCGGGAGTGGATACAATGAGCAGTTCTTC
CASSLLSGSGYNEQFF
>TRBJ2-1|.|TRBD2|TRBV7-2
TGTGCCAGCAGCTCGGGACTAGCGGGGCTGGAGCAGTTCTTC
CASSSGLAGLEQFF
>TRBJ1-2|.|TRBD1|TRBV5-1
TGCGCCAGCAGCCTACGGACAGGGTCCCTTCCCCATGGCTACACCTTC
CASSLRTGSLPHGYTF
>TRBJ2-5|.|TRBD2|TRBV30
TGTGCCTGGAGTTTAGCGGGAGTAGAGACCCAGTACTTC
CAWSLAGVETQYF
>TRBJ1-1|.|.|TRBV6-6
TGTGCCAGCATCGGGTCTGAAGCTTTCTTT
CASIGSEAFF
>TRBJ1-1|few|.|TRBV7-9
TGTGCCAGCAGCACTTTAGACAGTCAGACTGAAGCTTTCTTT
CASSTLDSQTEAFF
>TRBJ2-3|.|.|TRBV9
TGTGCCAGCAGCGTAAGGGAGGATACGCAGTATTTT
CASSVREDTQYF
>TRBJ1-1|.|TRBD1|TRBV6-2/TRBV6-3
TGTGCCAGCAGGCCTGACAGGGACACTGAAGCTTTCTTT
CASRPDRDTEAFF
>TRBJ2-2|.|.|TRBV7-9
TGTGCCAGCAGCTTTCTATCGGGCGGGGAGCTGTTTTTT
CASSFLSGGELFF
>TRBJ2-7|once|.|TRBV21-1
TGTGCCAGCAGCAAAGGCAGGGCTGGCTACGAGCAGTACTTC
CASSKGRAGYEQYF
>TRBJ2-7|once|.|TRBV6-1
TGTGCCAGCAGTGAATTGATGATGAAAAGAGTATACGAGCAGTACTTC
CASSELMMKRVYEQYF
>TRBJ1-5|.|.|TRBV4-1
TGCGCCAGCAGCCAAGGGGTCGGGGGGGTTGATCAGCCCCAGCATTTT
CASSQGVGGVDQPQHF
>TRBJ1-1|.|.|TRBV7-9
TGTGCCAGCAGCTCCGACCTACAGGTTGAAGCTTTCTTT
CASSSDLQVEAFF
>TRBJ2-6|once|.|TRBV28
TGTGCCAGCAGTTTGGCCCGAGGCGGGCGCTCTGGGGCCAACGTCCTGACTTTC
CASSLARGGRSGANVLTF
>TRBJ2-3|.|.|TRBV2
TGTGCCAGCCGCCCTTCGGGGTCGAGCGATACGCAGTATTTT
CASRPSGSSDTQYF
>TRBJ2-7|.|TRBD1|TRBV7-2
TGTGCCAGCAGTTGGACAGGGAGCTCCTACGAGCAGTACTTC
CASSWTGSSYEQYF
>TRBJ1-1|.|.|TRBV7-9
TGTGCCAGCAGCTCACGGGTCACTGAAGCTTTCTTT
CASSSRVTEAFF
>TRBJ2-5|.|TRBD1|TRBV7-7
TGTGCTAGCAGCTTAGGGACAGCCCAAGAGACCCAGTACTTC
CASSLGTAQETQYF
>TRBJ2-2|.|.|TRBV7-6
TGTGCCAGCAGCCCTCTGACAGGATCGAACACCGGGGAGCTGTTTTTT
CASSPLTGSNTGELFF
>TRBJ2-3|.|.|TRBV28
TGTGCCAGCAGTTTAGGGGCCCTCGGGACGCAGTATTTT
CASSLGALGTQYF
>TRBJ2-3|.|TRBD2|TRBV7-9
TGTGCCAGCAGACCTCAGACTAGCGGGACCTCGGGTAGAGATACGCAGTATTTT
CASRPQTSGTSGRDTQYF
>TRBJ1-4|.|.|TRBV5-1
TGCGCCAGCAGGGGGGAGGAAGAACTGTTTTTT
CASRGEEELFF
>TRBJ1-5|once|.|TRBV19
TGTGCCAGTAGTATACAGGACTCTGGCAATCAGCCCCAGCATTTT
CASSIQDSGNQPQHF
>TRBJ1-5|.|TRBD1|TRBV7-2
TGTGCCAGCAGCGTAGACGCCGGGACAGAGCCCCAGCATTTT
CASSVDAGTEPQHF
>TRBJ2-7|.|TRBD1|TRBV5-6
TGTGCCAGCAGCTTGCTGGCCAGGGGGAGTATCGAGCAGTACTTC
CASSLLARGSIEQYF
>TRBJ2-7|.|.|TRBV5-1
TGCGCCAGCTCCCTACTGGGGGGACAGAGCTCCTACGAGCAGTACTTC
CASSLLGGQSSYEQYF
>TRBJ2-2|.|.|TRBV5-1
TGCGCCAGCAGCCCCGGACAGCTGAACACCGGGGAGCTGTTTTTT
CASSPGQLNTGELFF
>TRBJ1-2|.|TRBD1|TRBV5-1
TGCGCCAGCAGCTTGACAGGGGGTACGGGCTATGGCTACACCTTC
CASSLTGGTGYGYTF
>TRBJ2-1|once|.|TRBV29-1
TGCAGCCTTACCCAGGTAGACAATGAGCAGTTCTTC
CSLTQVDNEQFF
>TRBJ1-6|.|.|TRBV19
TGTGCCAGTAGTATAACGACGAACGGAGACTCACCCCTCCACTTT
CASSITTNGDSPLHF
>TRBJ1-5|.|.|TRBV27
TGTGCCAGCAGTGACGCAGGGGATCAGCCCCAGCATTTT
CASSDAGDQPQHF